This is a list of T cell receptor beta chains from one sample in a study of breast tumors, draining lymph nodes, adjacent tissues. In TCRdb, the multiplex PCR reads were re-called with MiXCR into one record per CDR3 protein. The profile shows over 10,000 distinct CDR3 sequences, roughly 53% of them singletons. Specimen: tumor-adjacent breast tissue. Every receptor here comes from a female donor with breast cancer. Some clones in this sample may be carry-over from other donors' samples. CDR3s include the opening cysteine and the closing phenylalanine or tryptophan.

v_gene: TRBV4-1
j_gene: TRBJ2-7
CDR3aa: CASSQEVDRFSYEQYF

v_gene: TRBV12-5
j_gene: TRBJ1-5
CDR3aa: CASGRDGNSNQPQHF

v_gene: TRBV5-1
j_gene: TRBJ1-2
CDR3aa: CASSWDRYGYTF

v_gene: TRBV7-9
j_gene: TRBJ2-7
CDR3aa: CASSLYNTGFYEQYF

v_gene: TRBV4-3
j_gene: TRBJ1-2
CDR3aa: CASSQVGTGGVYGYTF

v_gene: TRBV24-1
j_gene: TRBJ2-1
CDR3aa: CATSDSGDYNEQFF

v_gene: TRBV29-1
j_gene: TRBJ1-5
CDR3aa: CSVCTGINQPQHF

v_gene: TRBV18
j_gene: TRBJ2-7
CDR3aa: CASSPNGGYEQYF

v_gene: TRBV20-1
j_gene: TRBJ2-1
CDR3aa: CSARSQGLGQFF

v_gene: TRBV2
j_gene: TRBJ2-7
CDR3aa: CASNVRTGYEQYF